The 26 T cell receptor beta chains below come from one sample, sequenced in a study of early T cells in non-severe SARS-CoV-2 infection. TCRdb re-derived calls from the 5' RACE reads in MiXCR, one entry per CDR3 protein. This table holds about 68,000 distinct CDR3 sequences, about a tenth found once. Sequenced material: whole blood. These TCRs come from an adult who was a healthcare worker with PCR-confirmed SARS-CoV-2 infection or an uninfected control (not recorded which).

This clonotype was counted a few times. This chain uses TRBV18 with TRBJ1-6; 9 bases fit TRBD1. The V and J ends lost 3 bases and 7 bases, in that order; junction bases with no gene match: 1. CDR1 KGHSH and CDR2 LQKENI come from the germline V gene. CDR3 length: 14 amino acids. This chain's CDR3 is CASSPTGGNSPLHF. CDR3 sequence (DNA): TGTGCCAGCTCACCGACAGGGGGAAATTCACCCCTCCACTTT.

This clonotype occurred a few times. The genes are TRBV11-2 and TRBJ2-1; no clear D. The CDR3 covers 15 residues. V lost 4 bases to trimming and J lost 8 bases, with 18 bases between them. The germline CDR1 and CDR2 sequences are SGHAT and FQNNGV. CDR3 amino acids: CASSSYRTERHEQFF. The CDR3 nucleotides read TGTGCCAGCAGCTCGTACCGAACAGAAAGGCATGAGCAGTTCTTC.

V and J are TRBV6-6 and TRBJ2-1; 14 bases are a match to TRBD2. The CDR3 loop spans 19 amino acids. The junction had 16 bases not matched to a gene; V was cut back by 8 bases and J by 4 bases. Germline CDR1 is MNHNY and CDR2 is SVGAGI (reference sequence). The CDR3 protein is CASRPRGTSGRGAYNEQFF. In nucleotides, the CDR3 is TGTGCCAGCCGCCCTCGCGGGACTAGCGGGAGAGGGGCATACAATGAGCAGTTCTTC.

The sample holds many counts of this clonotype. The DNA for the CDR3 is TGCAGTGTTCGACTAGCGGCCTACAATGAGCAGTTCTTC. Translating gives CSVRLAAYNEQFF. V gene TRBV20-1 combines with J gene TRBJ2-1; 9 nucleotides line up with TRBD2. Germline trimming cut 7 bases from V and 2 bases from J; bases unmatched to any gene: 3. From germline, CDR1 is DFQATT and CDR2 SNEGSKA (reference sequence). The CDR3 runs to 13 residues.

This clonotype was counted ten times or more. The rearrangement joins TRBV11-1 to TRBJ2-2; perhaps TRBD2 as D (6 bases). Trimming cost V 4 bases and J 5 bases, with 23 bases left between them. CDR1 and CDR2 from the germline V gene are SGHAT and FQDESV (reference sequence). This CDR3 region has 18 residues. The CDR3 spells CASSSRARDSFSTGELFF. DNA for the CDR3: TGTGCCAGCAGCTCCCGGGCCCGGGACTCCTTTAGTACCGGGGAGCTGTTTTTT.

The genes are TRBV30 and TRBJ1-2; 8 positions agree with TRBD1. The trim removed 3 bases at V and 6 bases at J, leaving 3 bases unmatched. CDR3 length equals 12 residues. Germline CDR1 GTSNPN, CDR2 SVGIG (reference sequence). The CDR3 DNA sequence: TGTGCCTGGAGACAGGGGGGTAATGGCTACACCTTC. Residues: CAWRQGGNGYTF.

This clonotype was picked up many times. The chain has TRBV7-3 and TRBJ2-2; D is perhaps TRBD2 (6 bases). Deletions cut 6 bases from V and 5 bases from J, with 16 bases between. Germline values: CDR1 SGHTA, CDR2 FQGTGA. CDR3 length equals 15 residues. The CDR3 is CASRRAGLGTGELFF. DNA of the CDR3: TGTGCCAGCAGGCGGGCGGGACTGGGGACCGGGGAGCTGTTTTTT.

This clonotype was counted at least ten times. The chain combines TRBV14 with TRBJ1-2; D may be TRBD1 (6 bases). The V gene's germline CDR1 is SGHDN and CDR2 FVKESK. With 6 bases removed from V and 4 bases from J, the gap between germline ends came to 15 bases. This CDR3 comprises 14 residues. The chain's CDR3 is CASRFLGGAYGYTF. For the CDR3, the DNA is TGTGCCAGCAGATTCTTGGGGGGCGCCTATGGCTACACCTTC.

This chain links TRBV27 with TRBJ1-1; D gene uncertain. Germline V gene lookup returns CDR1 MNHEY and CDR2 SMNVEV (reference sequence). Trimming cost V 6 bases and J 5 bases, with 13 bases left between them. The CDR3 covers 13 residues. The CDR3 is CASRSPPGTEAFF. The CDR3 region has the DNA TGTGCCAGCAGGAGCCCCCCAGGAACTGAAGCTTTCTTT.

This clonotype was counted between two and nine times. The chain employs TRBV6-5 and TRBJ2-5; 8 bases match TRBD1. Losses at the gene ends were 10 bases for V and 5 bases for J; bases not matched to a gene: 15. Germline lookup yields CDR1 MNHEY and CDR2 SVGAGI. The CDR3 contains 15 residues. CDR3 in DNA: TGTGCCACGAAGGCCCGGACAGGGAAATTGGAGACCCAGTACTTC. Its protein product is CATKARTGKLETQYF.

This clonotype showed up just a few times. The genes are TRBV27 and TRBJ2-3, with D possibly being TRBD1 (6 bases). Trimming took 4 bases from V and 2 from J, leaving 10 bases between them. Germline V lookup: CDR1 MNHEY, CDR2 SMNVEV (reference sequence). CDR3 length equals 14 residues. The CDR3 is CASSYGQFTDTQYF. The CDR3 DNA sequence: TGTGCCAGCAGTTACGGACAGTTCACAGATACGCAGTATTTT.

This clonotype was seen many times. J is TRBJ2-4 and V is TRBV20-1, with D unresolved. This CDR3 contains 16 residues. V was pared by 4 bases and J by 0 bases, with 16 bases between. Germline V CDR1 and CDR2: DFQATT, SNEGSKA (reference sequence). The CDR3 DNA reads as TGCAGTGCTACCACGGAGCAGACGCTAGCCAAAAACATTCAGTACTTC. Its translation: CSATTEQTLAKNIQYF.

The chain uses TRBV28 and TRBJ2-6, with D perhaps TRBD2 (6 bases). V was cut by 5 bases and J by 0 bases, with 8 bases left in between. Germline-derived CDR1 and CDR2 are MDHEN and SYDVKM. The CDR3 has 15 amino acids. CDR3 protein: CASSMGGSGANVLTF. For the CDR3, the DNA is TGTGCCAGCAGTATGGGAGGCTCTGGGGCCAACGTCCTGACTTTC.

V usage is TRBV7-9 and J usage is TRBJ2-7, with 7 bases that match TRBD2. The CDR3 is made up of 13 amino acids. V lost 4 bases, J lost 7 bases, and 7 bases stayed unmatched. CDR1 is SEHNR and CDR2 is FQNEAQ in the germline V gene (reference sequence). The CDR3 region is CASSSTTLAEQYF. DNA for the CDR3: TGTGCCAGCAGCTCGACAACACTAGCGGAGCAGTACTTC.

J is TRBJ1-2 and V is TRBV12-3 or TRBV12-4; 7 positions match TRBD1. J was trimmed by 7 bases and V by 2 bases; bases with no gene match: 10. This CDR3 has 15 residues. CDR3 sequence (DNA): TGTGCCAGCAGTTTAAGGGACAGTAGGAGGTCTGGCTACACCTTC. This encodes CASSLRDSRRSGYTF.

The gene calls are TRBV5-1 and TRBJ2-5; D assignment may be TRBD1 or TRBD2 (6 bases each). The CDR3 has 15 residues. Germline V CDR1 and CDR2: SGHRS, YFSETQ. V was trimmed by 3 bases and J by 1 base, leaving 13 bases between them. The CDR3, as DNA: TGCGCCAGCAGCTCCTACGGGGGCCCCCAAGAGACCCAGTACTTC. This gives the protein CASSSYGGPQETQYF. The full variable domain, with the rest looked up from reference TRBV5-1 and TRBJ2-5, is KAGVTQTPRYLIKTRGQQVTLSCSPISGHRSVSWYQQTPGQGLQFLFEYFSETQRNKGNFPGRFSGRQFSNSRSEMNVSTLELGDSALYLCASSSYGGPQETQYFGPGTRLLVL.

V gene TRBV9 combines with J gene TRBJ2-1, with 14 bases matching TRBD2. The CDR3 loop spans 16 amino acids. CDR1 SGDLS and CDR2 YYNGEE come from the germline V gene. Unmatched junction bases numbered 4, after V lost 0 bases and J lost 8 bases. The CDR3 DNA reads TGTGCCAGCAGCGTAGGACTAGCGGGAGGGCACGATGAGCAGTTCTTC. As protein: CASSVGLAGGHDEQFF.

The CDR3 loop reads CASSLLGQIGNTIYF. CDR3 DNA sequence: TGTGCCAGCAGTTTATTAGGACAGATTGGAAACACCATATATTTT. The genes are TRBV27 and TRBJ1-3; possible D gene TRBD1, 6 bases. Germline CDR1 and CDR2: MNHEY and SMNVEV (reference sequence). CDR3 size: 15 residues. Trimming took 1 base from V and 3 from J, leaving 10 bases between them.

The V gene is TRBV7-2, the J gene TRBJ2-3, with 11 bases lining up with TRBD2. The CDR3 sequence is 15 residues long. CDR1 is SGHTA, CDR2 FQGNSA, per germline. V trimming: 5 bases; J trimming: 2 bases; junction bases outside the gene matches: 3. CDR3 in amino acids: CASSVTSGITDTQYF. As DNA, the CDR3 is TGTGCCAGCAGCGTGACTAGCGGGATCACAGATACGCAGTATTTT.

This clonotype was detected only a few times. This chain links TRBV5-1 with TRBJ2-1, with D perhaps assigned TRBD1 or TRBD2 (5 bases each). Germline lookup yields CDR1 SGHRS and CDR2 YFSETQ. The CDR3 spans 14 residues. Trimming pared 3 bases from V and 5 bases from J, leaving 12 bases between. This CDR3 reads CASSSRDADNEQFF. DNA of the CDR3: TGCGCCAGCAGCTCGAGGGACGCCGACAATGAGCAGTTCTTC.

This clonotype was found many times. The chain couples TRBV4-1 to TRBJ2-5; 9 nucleotides match TRBD2. This CDR3 spans 15 amino acids. The V gene end was trimmed by 1 base and the J gene end by 4 bases; junction bases not matched to a gene: 4. Germline CDR1 reads MGHRA; CDR2 reads YSYEKL. CDR3 DNA: TGCGCCAGCAGCCAAGTTCTAGCGGGACTAGAGACCCAGTACTTC. Its translation is CASSQVLAGLETQYF.

This clonotype was observed a handful of times. The chain couples TRBV7-8 to TRBJ2-1, with TRBD2 identical over 7 bases. CDR3 length equals 14 residues. Germline CDR1 reads SGHVS; CDR2 reads FQNEAQ. Trimming cost V 5 bases and J 8 bases; bases outside gene matches: 9. Here the CDR3 reads CASSEEGLPDEQFF. The CDR3 DNA follows: TGTGCCAGCAGCGAGGAGGGACTACCCGATGAGCAGTTCTTC.

This clonotype was counted between two and nine times. The chain recombines TRBV29-1 with TRBJ2-4; TRBD1 matches at 7 bases. Trimming at V came to 4 bases and at J to 7 bases, leaving 10 bases not matched to a gene. Per germline, CDR1 SQVTM and CDR2 ANQGSEA. This CDR3 has 14 amino acids. CDR3 sequence reads: CSVVTPDRVNIQYF. The CDR3 nucleotides are TGCAGCGTTGTAACCCCTGACAGGGTGAACATTCAGTACTTC.

The rearrangement links TRBV14 to TRBJ2-2; D is unresolved. The ends were cut back, 5 bases at V and 6 bases at J, with 19 bases in the middle. The CDR3 sequence is 16 residues long. Germline CDR1 SGHDN, CDR2 FVKESK. The CDR3 nucleotides read TGTGCCAGCAGCTCGATAGTGGGCCTAAGCGCCGGGGAGCTGTTTTTT. This sequence encodes CASSSIVGLSAGELFF.

The gene calls are TRBV7-2 and TRBJ2-7, with a weak D call TRBD1 (6 bases). CDR3 size: 13 residues. Trimming pared 6 bases from V and 6 bases from J, leaving 15 bases between. CDR1 and CDR2 from the germline V gene are SGHTA and FQGNSA. The CDR3 coding sequence is TGTGCCAGCAGAAAACCGGACAGTATCGAGCAGTACTTC. It yields the protein CASRKPDSIEQYF.

This clonotype was found a few times. The chain couples TRBV7-9 to TRBJ2-5; D gene ambiguous. Deletions cut 2 bases from V and 2 bases from J, with 9 bases between. This CDR3 has 14 residues. Per the germline V gene, CDR1 is SEHNR and CDR2 is FQNEAQ (reference sequence). The CDR3 DNA sequence: TGTGCCAGCAGCTTATTTTCGAGACAAGAGACCCAGTACTTC. Translation: CASSLFSRQETQYF.